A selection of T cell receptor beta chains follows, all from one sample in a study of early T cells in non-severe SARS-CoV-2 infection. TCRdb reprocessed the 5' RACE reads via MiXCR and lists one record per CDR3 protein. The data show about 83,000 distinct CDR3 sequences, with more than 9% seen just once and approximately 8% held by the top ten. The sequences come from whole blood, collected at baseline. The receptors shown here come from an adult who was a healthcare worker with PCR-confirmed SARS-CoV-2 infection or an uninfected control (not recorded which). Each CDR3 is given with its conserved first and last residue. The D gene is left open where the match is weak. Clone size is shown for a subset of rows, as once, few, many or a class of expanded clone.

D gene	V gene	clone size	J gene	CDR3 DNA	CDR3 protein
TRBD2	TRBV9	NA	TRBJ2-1	TGTGCCAGCACCCCGAGGGGGACTAGCGGGGGTTACAATGAGCAGTTCTTC	CASTPRGTSGGYNEQFF
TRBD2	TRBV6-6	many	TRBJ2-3	TGTGCCAGCAGTTACTCGAGATTAGCGGGGACTAGCACAGATACGCAGTATTTT	CASSYSRLAGTSTDTQYF
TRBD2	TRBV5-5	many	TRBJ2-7	TGTGCCAGCAGCCTGGCTAGCGGTATCTACGAGCAGTACTTC	CASSLASGIYEQYF
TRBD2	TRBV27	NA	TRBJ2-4	TGTGCCAGCAGGTCGGGACTAGCGGGAAACATTCAGTACTTC	CASRSGLAGNIQYF
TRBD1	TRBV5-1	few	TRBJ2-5	TGCGCCAGCAGCTCCGGGACAGAGCAAGAGACCCAGTACTTC	CASSSGTEQETQYF
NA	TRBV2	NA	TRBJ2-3	TGTGCCAGCAGGCGAGGGTCCACAAACACAGATACGCAGTATTTT	CASRRGSTNTDTQYF
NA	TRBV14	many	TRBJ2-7	TGTGCCAGCAGCCCACTTACGGGACAACCCCACGAGCAGTACTTC	CASSPLTGQPHEQYF
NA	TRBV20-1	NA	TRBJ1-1	TGCAGTGCTAGGGGCGGACAGCGGGGATGGAACACTGAAGCTTTCTTT	CSARGGQRGWNTEAFF
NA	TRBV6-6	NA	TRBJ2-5	TGTGCCAGCAGTTACTCCCGGACCCACGGCAAGGAGGCGACCCAGTACTTC	CASSYSRTHGKEATQYF
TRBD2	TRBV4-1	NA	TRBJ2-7	TGCGCCAGCAGCCAAGGTAGCTTCCTAGCGGCATCGTACCCAAGCTCCTACGAGCAGTACTTC	CASSQGSFLAASYPSSYEQYF
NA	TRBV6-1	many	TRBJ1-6	TGTGCCAGCAGGGGCGGAGGGGACAATTCACCCCTCCACTTT	CASRGGGDNSPLHF
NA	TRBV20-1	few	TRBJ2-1	TGCAGTGCTCTACGGGACTTCGGGAGCTCCTACAATGAGCAGTTCTTC	CSALRDFGSSYNEQFF
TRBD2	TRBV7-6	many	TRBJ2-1	TGTGCCAGCAGCTTACGGGAGGGCGGGGGTAGCGGCTACAATGAGCAGTTCTTC	CASSLREGGGSGYNEQFF
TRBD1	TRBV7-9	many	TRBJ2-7	TGTGCCAGCAGCTTAGGGGACAGATCCTACGAGCAGTACTTC	CASSLGDRSYEQYF
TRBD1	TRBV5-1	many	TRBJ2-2	TGCGCCAGCAGCCCCGACAGGGTCGGCACCGGGGAGCTGTTTTTT	CASSPDRVGTGELFF
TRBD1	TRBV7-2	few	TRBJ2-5	TGTGCCAGCAGCCCACCCGGGACAGGAGAAGAGACCCAGTACTTC	CASSPPGTGEETQYF
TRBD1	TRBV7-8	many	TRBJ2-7	TGTGCCAGCAGCCGGGACAGGGCCTACGAGCAGTACTTC	CASSRDRAYEQYF
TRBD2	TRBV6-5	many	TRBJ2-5	TGTGCCAGCAGCCTAACTAGCGGGAGATGGAAAGAGACCCAGTACTTC	CASSLTSGRWKETQYF
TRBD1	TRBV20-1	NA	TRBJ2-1	TGCAGTGCTTCGACTAGACAGGGGACCCGTTACAATGAGCAGTTCTTC	CSASTRQGTRYNEQFF
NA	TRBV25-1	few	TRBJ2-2	TGTGCCAGCAGTACCCCAGCGGGTACGAACACCGGGGAGCTGTTTTTT	CASSTPAGTNTGELFF
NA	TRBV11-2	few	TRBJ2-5	TGTGCCAGCAGCTTTGTGGGGGGAACGGAGACCCAGTACTTC	CASSFVGGTETQYF
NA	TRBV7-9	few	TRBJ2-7	TGTGCCAGCAGCCTACGGGACGGGGACTCCTACGAGCAGTACTTC	CASSLRDGDSYEQYF